This paragraph covers one TCR beta chain sequence. The antigen is undetermined. V was trimmed by 3 bases and J by 5 bases, leaving 7 bases between them. The CDR3 sequence is 13 residues long. These data come from a study of molecular identifiers for immune sequencing clone quantification. Study outcomes and limitations: Barcode-sharing identical TCR molecules could underestimate highly expanded clone sizes. Jurkat TCR RNA spiked in from one cell could reportedly be detected among about 1.1 million naive cells. In naive cells, clones above 20 RNA copies held under 1% of molecules, whereas in effector cells they held over 97%.

TCRdb analysed the PCR reads with MiXCR anew, one entry per CDR3 protein. The sample lists about 510,000 distinct CDR3 sequences, about a fifth seen once, with around 0.84% in the top ten. This clonotype was sampled from a human donor in good health. Some libraries in this study had Jurkat cell RNA spiked in. The chain recombines TRBV12-3 or TRBV12-4 with TRBJ2-2; D may be TRBD2 (6 bases). What was sequenced was naive CD8+ T cells from blood, with Jurkat cell RNA spiked in. Subset described: FACS-sorted CD8+CD4-CCR7+CD45RA+ naive T cells. The CDR3 region has the DNA TGTGCCAGCAGTTTGGACTATACCGGGGAGCTGTTTTTT. This translates into CASSLDYTGELFF.